Listed here is a single TCR beta chain. This clonotype was counted many times. Its antigen target is currently unknown. No much larger clone exists at a distance of one base, and base qualities are not known. The 39 donors, aged about 6 to 100 years, were systemically healthy Caucasian individuals from Russia. Each donor gave approximately 9.4 milliliters of peripheral blood, drawn into EDTA-treated Vacutainer tubes. Ficoll-Paque density-gradient centrifugation was used to isolate PBMCs, with at least 7 million per sample. Total RNA was extracted from PBMCs with Trizol reagent, with at least 5 micrograms obtained per sample. For every donor, flow cytometry on a PBMC aliquot measured the percentage of naive CD45RAhigh/CD27high T cells. Spanning cysteine to phenylalanine, the CDR3 consists of 15 amino acids. The entry retains the CDR3 DNA only, 45 bases that are in frame from base 1. Trimming accounts for 5 bases at V and 3 bases at J, while the number of junction bases matched to no gene is 9. The CDR1 and CDR2 encoded by the germline V gene are SGHRS and YFSETQ.

These data originate in a study of blood T cells in healthy people across ages (dated by TCRdb to 2013 to 2016). General notes on the study: In model experiments, roughly one uniquely barcoded TCR beta cDNA molecule per two T cells was captured by template switching. To track age-related changes in TCR beta repertoire diversity, the study relied on deep sequencing normalized with unique cDNA molecular identifiers. Donors were grouped into four age groups: young (average 16 years), middle-aged (less than 40), aged (around 56) and long-lived (around 82). To avoid experimental bias, donors of different ages were distributed randomly across sequencing lanes. For two donors (one aged 18 to 30 and one aged 80 or older), the study analyzed two additional independent replicas of 1 million unique cDNA reads from the same blood draw. The full study reports these points: The long-lived group showed more naive CD4+ T cells, fewer expanded clones and increased TCR diversity than the aged group, suggesting age selection. Because the CMV infection status of the donors was unknown, age-related changes in expanded clonotypes may potentially have been confounded. Because profiling used bulk unsorted PBMCs, naive and antigen-experienced compartments could not be compared conclusively. There was a strong correlation between observed TCR beta diversity and the percentage of naive T cells measured by flow cytometry. Total diversity estimates from one million sequenced T cells were considered lower bounds and underestimates. As age increased, observed TCR beta diversity per million T cells dropped in a roughly linear way, and a significant reduction was already evident by age roughly 36.

The library was generated by 5' RACE. Sequencer: Illumina HiSeq 2500. A second roughly 6 to 12 cycle PCR used a sample-barcoded 5' primer and a J-beta primer mix. A unique molecular identifier was introduced onto each TCR beta cDNA molecule by a template-switch 5' adaptor carrying 12 random nucleotides. Each sample yielded at least 3 million CDR3-containing paired-end reads. All of the RNA was converted into first-strand cDNA using the Mint cDNA synthesis kit, with a TRBC-specific oligonucleotide serving as the primer. All cDNA was treated with uracil-DNA glycosylase and then went through a first 18-cycle PCR with the universal primers M1SS and BC2_uni_R. The paper's processing steps were these. For normalization, 1 million high-quality reads were randomly selected from each sample, with every read carrying a distinct molecular identifier. Reads sharing molecular identifiers were discarded rather than binned into consensus sequences. MiTCR, set to a Q25 quality threshold and the strictest error-elimination algorithm, was used for CDR3 identification, clonotype clustering and error correction. A nonparametric unseen species model using Euler transformation provided a lower-bound estimate of total TCR beta diversity. The raw public data were reprocessed by TCRdb itself: fastp quality trimming at Q25, MiXCR clonotype calling, in-frame beta chains only. Merged by CDR3 protein, the rows form single entries marked with the most common genes and DNA. The V and J calls and clone size come from TCRdb's table, not from the authors' own analysis. In all, the sample holds 650,000 to 800,000 distinct CDR3 sequences, and about 50% of those were seen once. The ten most abundant clones make up roughly 13% of the sample.

Recombination joined TRBV5-1 with TRBJ2-5; 8 bases in the middle match TRBD2. This clonotype was sampled from a woman at least 80 years old in good health. The material sequenced was blood. Read as DNA, the sequence is TGCGCCAGCAGGGGATCCGGGACTAGTGAAGAGACCCAGTACTTC. It translates to CASRGSGTSEETQYF.